This entry concerns a single T cell receptor beta chain. What it binds is not known. The data were taken from a study of blood T cells in healthy people across ages. Overall study results and limits: It was held that the diversity estimates obtained from one million T cells were underestimates. Unsorted PBMCs blocked a conclusive comparison of naive and antigen-experienced cells.

PCR was performed a second time for 7 to 11 cycles using a sample-barcoded 5' primer and a J-beta primer mix. Each sample yielded at least 2.5 million CDR3-containing paired-end reads. TCRdb used MiXCR to reprocess the 5' RACE reads, holding one entry per CDR3 protein. Among approximately 770,000 distinct CDR3 sequences, 55% to 70% were seen once, and the ten largest hold about 20%. Material: blood. This clonotype was obtained from a young man in good health.

The CDR3 DNA is TGTGCCAGCAGCAATAGGACCGTTTGGGGCTATGGCTACACCTTC. Protein sequence: CASSNRTVWGYGYTF. The chain employs TRBV7-2 and TRBJ1-2; D remains unclear. This CDR3 is built from 15 residues. Trimming pared 5 bases from V and 4 bases from J, leaving 17 bases between. Per germline, CDR1 SGHTA and CDR2 FQGNSA.